Listed below are T cell receptor beta chains from one sample, sequenced in a study of graft-versus-host responses after intestinal transplantation. Using immunoSEQ multiplex PCR, the repertoire was profiled, and TCRdb retains in-frame clones only, with some absent. The top ten clones hold around 5.8% of a sample with 15,000 to 20,000 clones, 88% of them seen once. Material: PBMCs, obtained roughly 110 days after intestinal transplant. The receptors shown here come from a human patient who received an intestinal transplant, so some T cells may come from the graft donor. CDR3s include the opening cysteine and the closing phenylalanine or tryptophan. Each record gives: clone size, J gene, D gene, V gene, CDR3 protein, CDR3 DNA. D genes are given only for firm matches. Rows give clone size only sometimes, using once, few, many, or a class for an expanded clone.

. TRBJ2-7 . TRBV21-1 CANNRGSYEQYF TGTGCCAATAACAGGGGCTCCTACGAGCAGTACTTC
. TRBJ2-7 . TRBV5-6 CASSLEQGVAYEQYF TGTGCCAGCAGCTTGGAGCAGGGAGTCGCCTACGAGCAGTACTTC
. TRBJ1-1 . TRBV4-1 CASSQESRYGTEAFF TGCGCCAGCAGCCAAGAGTCCAGGTATGGCACTGAAGCTTTCTTT
. TRBJ2-7 TRBD2 TRBV6-1 CASSPRGLPYEQYF TGTGCCAGCAGTCCACGGGGACTACCCTACGAGCAGTACTTC
. TRBJ1-5 TRBD1 TRBV10-3 CAISESGQGNPPQHF TGTGCCATCAGTGAGTCAGGACAGGGCAACCCGCCCCAGCATTTT
once TRBJ2-3 TRBD2 TRBV27 CASSRMGLAQITQYF TGTGCCAGCAGCCGGATGGGACTAGCCCAGATAACGCAGTATTTT
. TRBJ2-7 TRBD1 TRBV5-1 CASRGQGRYEQYF TGCGCCAGCAGGGGACAGGGGCGATACGAGCAGTACTTC
. TRBJ2-1 . TRBV5-4 CASSFPDSQEQFF TGTGCCAGCAGCTTCCCGGACAGCCAAGAGCAGTTCTTC
. TRBJ1-1 . TRBV5-4 CASSLGLEAFF TGTGCCAGCAGCTTGGGCCTTGAAGCTTTCTTT
. TRBJ2-1 TRBD1 TRBV5-1 CASSPGTGGRYEQFF TGCGCCAGCAGCCCTGGGACAGGGGGCCGCTATGAACAGTTCTTC
. TRBJ2-2 TRBD2 TRBV9 CASSVDGGGTANTGELFF TGTGCCAGCAGCGTAGACGGGGGAGGGACCGCGAACACCGGGGAGCTGTTTTTT
. TRBJ2-1 TRBD2 TRBV6-1 CASSEGTSGSDEQFF TGTGCCAGCAGTGAAGGGACTAGCGGGAGCGATGAGCAGTTCTTC
few TRBJ2-7 . TRBV10-3 CAISDSSYEQYF TGTGCCATCAGTGACAGCTCCTACGAGCAGTACTTC
. TRBJ2-7 TRBD1 TRBV7-6 CASSLAQGNYEQYF TGTGCCAGCAGCTTAGCACAGGGGAACTACGAGCAGTACTTC
. TRBJ2-7 TRBD1 TRBV5-1 CASSFAVETGAYEQYF TGCGCCAGCAGCTTTGCGGTGGAGACAGGGGCCTACGAGCAGTACTTC
. TRBJ1-5 . TRBV5-6 CASSFTGTWKISNQPQHF TGTGCCAGCAGCTTCACCGGGACCTGGAAAATTAGCAATCAGCCCCAGCATTTT
. TRBJ1-2 TRBD1 TRBV9 CASSLGTGGYGYTF TGTGCCAGCAGCTTGGGGACAGGCGGATATGGCTACACCTTC
once TRBJ2-7 . TRBV19 CASSIGEAWRVPPHEQYF TGTGCCAGTAGTATAGGAGAGGCTTGGCGGGTGCCCCCCCACGAGCAGTACTTC
. TRBJ1-5 TRBD1 TRBV25-1 CASSPTGNQPQHF TGTGCCAGCAGTCCGACAGGGAATCAGCCCCAGCATTTT
. TRBJ1-3 . TRBV7-9 CASSLLTGRMGNTIYF TGTGCCAGCAGCTTACTCACAGGGCGTATGGGAAACACCATATATTTT
. TRBJ1-2 . TRBV25-1 CASSLRRELGKIYGFTF TGTGCCAGCAGTCTGCGTCGAGAACTGGGAAAGATCTATGGCTTCACCTTC
. TRBJ1-5 . TRBV4-3 CASSQDPLMGPQHF TGCGCCAGCAGCCAAGATCCCCTGATGGGGCCCCAGCATTTT
. TRBJ1-2 . TRBV5-5 CASSLISSYGYTF TGTGCCAGCAGCTTGATATCATCCTATGGCTACACCTTC
. TRBJ2-3 . TRBV20-1 CSASRGDTQYF TGCAGTGCTAGTAGGGGGGATACGCAGTATTTT
. TRBJ2-1 . TRBV11-1 CASSLEGNLNNEQFF TGTGCCAGCAGCTTAGAAGGGAACCTAAACAATGAGCAGTTCTTC
. TRBJ2-1 . TRBV6-1 CASSEESWGNEQFF TGTGCCAGCAGTGAAGAGTCGTGGGGCAATGAGCAGTTCTTC
. TRBJ2-1 TRBD2 TRBV9 CARTSGYNEQFF TGTGCCAGGACTAGCGGGTACAATGAGCAGTTCTTC
. TRBJ2-7 TRBD1 TRBV6-4 CASSDSRRGQGASYEQYF TGTGCCAGCAGTGACTCGAGGCGGGGACAGGGGGCCTCCTACGAGCAGTACTTC
. TRBJ2-3 . TRBV6-5 CASSYSPGGTDTQYF TGTGCCAGCAGTTACTCCCCAGGGGGCACAGATACGCAGTATTTT
. TRBJ1-2 TRBD1 TRBV5-1 CASSVLGTGSYGYTF TGCGCCAGCAGCGTTCTCGGGACAGGGTCCTATGGCTACACCTTC
. TRBJ2-2 TRBD1 TRBV18 CASSPLSGQGSPGELFF TGTGCCAGCTCACCACTTTCGGGACAGGGGTCACCCGGGGAGCTGTTTTTT
. TRBJ2-1 . TRBV7-2 CASSFGHRYNEQFF TGTGCCAGCAGCTTCGGGCACAGGTACAATGAGCAGTTCTTC
. TRBJ1-4 . TRBV28 CASLPPGINEKLFF TGTGCCAGCTTACCCCCAGGGATTAATGAAAAACTGTTTTTT